Below are 5 T cell receptor beta chains sequenced from a single sample in a study of T cell repertoires in ileal Crohn's disease. Sequenced by immunoSEQ multiplex PCR; TCRdb stores in-frame clones only, minus some. In the table there are about 10,000 clones, around 75% of which are singletons. The time point denotes: neoterminal ileum biopsy at postoperative endoscopy, about 6 months after surgery. Input material: ileal tissue. These receptors all come from an adult with Crohn's disease.

The CDR3 loop is CASSLWGQGREQYF. The CDR3 nucleotides read TGTGCCAGCAGTTTATGGGGACAGGGACGCGAGCAGTACTTC. The chain joins TRBV27 to TRBJ2-7; 9 nucleotides agree with TRBD1. This CDR3 region has 14 residues. Looked up from germline, CDR1 is MNHEY and CDR2 is SMNVEV (reference sequence). Unmatched junction bases numbered 4, after V lost 1 base and J lost 6 bases.

The chain uses TRBV18 and TRBJ2-3, with D maybe TRBD2 (5 bases). Germline V gene lookup returns CDR1 KGHSH and CDR2 LQKENI. Between the trimmed V and J ends, which lost 2 bases and 6 bases, there was a span of 6 bases. The CDR3 is made up of 12 amino acids. CDR3 loop: CASSPTGDTQYF. CDR3 in DNA: TGTGCCAGCTCACCAACGGGGGATACGCAGTATTTT.

CDR3: CASSLDLYDRPERYTF. CDR3 DNA: TGTGCCAGCAGCTTGGACCTATATGACAGGCCGGAGAGGTACACCTTC. This chain joins TRBV5-4 and TRBJ1-2; perhaps TRBD1 as D (6 bases). The V gene lost 0 bases and the J gene lost 11 bases, with 23 bases spanning the gap. CDR1 is SGHNT and CDR2 is YYREEE in the germline V gene (reference sequence). CDR3 length equals 16 residues.

The rearrangement links TRBV18 to TRBJ2-5; perhaps TRBD1 as D (5 bases). CDR1 KGHSH and CDR2 LQKENI come from the germline V gene. CDR3 length equals 14 residues. V was cut by 0 bases and J by 4 bases, with 9 bases left in between. The CDR3 coding sequence is TGTGCCAGCTCACCACCTTCAGGGCGAGAGACCCAGTACTTC. This translates into CASSPPSGRETQYF.

The chain carries TRBV7-9 and TRBJ2-3, with D perhaps TRBD1 (6 bases). The germline CDR1 and CDR2 sequences are SEHNR and FQNEAQ (reference sequence). V was trimmed by 1 base and J by 4 bases, leaving 12 bases between them. The CDR3 is 15 amino acids. CDR3 in DNA: TGTGCCAGCAGCTTAGGCCAGGGGCTTGCAGATACGCAGTATTTT. It specifies CASSLGQGLADTQYF.